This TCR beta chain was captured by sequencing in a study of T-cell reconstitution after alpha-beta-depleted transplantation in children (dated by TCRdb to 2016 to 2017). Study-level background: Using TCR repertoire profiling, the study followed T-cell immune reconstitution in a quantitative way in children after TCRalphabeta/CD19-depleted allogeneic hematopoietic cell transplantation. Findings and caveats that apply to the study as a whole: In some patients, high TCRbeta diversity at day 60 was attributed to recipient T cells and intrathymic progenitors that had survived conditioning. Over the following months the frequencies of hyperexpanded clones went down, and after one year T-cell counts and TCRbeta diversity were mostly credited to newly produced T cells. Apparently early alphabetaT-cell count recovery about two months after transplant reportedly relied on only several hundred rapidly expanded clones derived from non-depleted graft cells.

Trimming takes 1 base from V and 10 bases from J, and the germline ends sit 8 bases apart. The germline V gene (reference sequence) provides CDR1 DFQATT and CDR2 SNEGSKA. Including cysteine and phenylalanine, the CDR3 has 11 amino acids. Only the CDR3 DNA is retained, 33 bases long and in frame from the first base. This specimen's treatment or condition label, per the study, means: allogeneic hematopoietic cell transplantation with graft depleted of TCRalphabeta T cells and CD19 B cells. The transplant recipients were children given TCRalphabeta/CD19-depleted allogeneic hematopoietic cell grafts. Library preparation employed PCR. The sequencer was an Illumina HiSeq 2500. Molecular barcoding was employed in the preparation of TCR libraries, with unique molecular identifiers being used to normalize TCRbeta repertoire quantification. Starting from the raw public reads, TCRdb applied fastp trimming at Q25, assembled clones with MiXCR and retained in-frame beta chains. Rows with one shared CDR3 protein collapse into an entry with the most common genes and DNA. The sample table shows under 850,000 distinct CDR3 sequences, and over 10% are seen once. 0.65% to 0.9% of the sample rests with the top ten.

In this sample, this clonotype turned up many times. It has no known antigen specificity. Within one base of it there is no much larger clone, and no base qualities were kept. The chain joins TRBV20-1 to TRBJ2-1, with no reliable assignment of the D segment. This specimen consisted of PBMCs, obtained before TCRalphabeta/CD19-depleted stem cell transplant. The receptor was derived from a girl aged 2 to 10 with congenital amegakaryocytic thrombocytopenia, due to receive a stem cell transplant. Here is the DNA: TGCAGTGCTAGAGGACGACGGGAGCAGTTCTTC. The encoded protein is CSARGRREQFF.